Listed here is a single T cell receptor (beta chain). The antigen remains undetermined. This sample is part of a study of T cell repertoires in cytomegalovirus infection. Turning to the study itself: Carrying CMV and the relevant HLA type showed in public TCR beta signatures. Overall study findings and caveats: There were carriers of CMV plus the relevant HLA, and cumulative public TCR beta family frequency identified them. CMV-specific TCR beta clonotypes restricted by HLA-C dominated the ex vivo response.

The V segment lost 3 bases and the J segment 4 bases; nucleotides outside the gene matches: 16. Looked up from germline, CDR1 is SGHVT and CDR2 is SQSDAQ. The CDR3 runs 19 residues. TCRdb redid the calling of the reads with MiXCR, one entry per CDR3 protein. The sample contains 150,000 to 200,000 distinct CDR3 sequences, approximately 30% of which appear only once. This clonotype was obtained from a human donor in good health (CMV status not recorded). Some clones in this sample may be carry-over from other donors' samples. The sequencing input was PBMCs. The chain carries TRBV7-4 and TRBJ1-5; TRBD1 matches 9 bases. DNA of the CDR3: TGTGCCAGCAGCTTTGGTATCGAACAGGGGGCGAAGATTAATCAGCCCCAGCATTTT. Translating it yields CASSFGIEQGAKINQPQHF.